This is a list of T cell receptor beta chains from one sample in a study of early T cells in non-severe SARS-CoV-2 infection. MiXCR, run by TCRdb on the 5' RACE reads, gives a single entry per CDR3 protein. Of around 56,000 distinct CDR3 sequences listed, about 13% are singletons. Here the sequenced sample was whole blood, taken at baseline. These receptor sequences come from an adult who was a healthcare worker with PCR-confirmed SARS-CoV-2 infection or an uninfected control (not recorded which). Both conserved end residues are part of each CDR3. D genes are given only for firm matches. Clone size is shown for a subset of rows, as once, few, many or a class of expanded clone.

V gene,D gene,clone size,J gene,CDR3 protein,CDR3 DNA
TRBV7-2,TRBD2,NA,TRBJ2-1,CASSFRSGGALYNEQFF,TGTGCCAGCAGCTTTCGTAGCGGGGGGGCGTTATACAATGAGCAGTTCTTC
TRBV12-3/TRBV12-4,TRBD1,NA,TRBJ1-1,CASSPRQGRKAFF,TGTGCCAGCAGTCCGCGACAGGGACGGAAGGCTTTCTTT
TRBV7-3,TRBD1,NA,TRBJ1-1,CASSTDRGETEAFF,TGTGCCAGCAGCACCGACAGGGGGGAGACTGAAGCTTTCTTT
TRBV28,TRBD1,NA,TRBJ2-3,CASLQGADTDTQYF,TGTGCCAGTCTACAGGGGGCAGACACAGATACGCAGTATTTT
TRBV9,TRBD2,NA,TRBJ2-5,CASSVDGAGGSQETQYF,TGTGCCAGCAGCGTAGACGGAGCGGGAGGTTCCCAAGAGACCCAGTACTTC
TRBV12-3/TRBV12-4,NA,few,TRBJ2-7,CASSFQGDEQYF,TGTGCCAGCAGTTTCCAGGGTGACGAGCAGTACTTC
TRBV9,TRBD1,NA,TRBJ2-1,CASSHGQGMYNEQFF,TGTGCCAGCAGCCATGGACAGGGGATGTACAATGAGCAGTTCTTC
TRBV29-1,NA,NA,TRBJ1-2,CSVLSPPTF,TGCAGCGTTCTGTCACCCCCCACCTTC
TRBV27,TRBD1,few,TRBJ2-1,CASSTRTGGYNEQFF,TGTGCCAGCAGTACCAGGACAGGGGGCTACAATGAGCAGTTCTTC
TRBV6-4,NA,many,TRBJ2-2,CASRPRDGATGELFF,TGTGCCAGCAGACCCCGGGACGGAGCAACCGGGGAGCTGTTTTTT
TRBV9,NA,NA,TRBJ2-3,CASSVVPGTTDTQYF,TGTGCCAGCAGCGTAGTTCCGGGGACCACAGATACGCAGTATTTT
TRBV18,TRBD1,NA,TRBJ1-6,CASSRDRYNSPLHF,TGTGCCAGCTCACGGGACAGGTATAATTCACCCCTCCACTTT
TRBV12-3/TRBV12-4,TRBD1,many,TRBJ2-1,CASSLALRKGQGDEQFF,TGTGCCAGCAGTTTAGCGCTGAGGAAAGGACAGGGCGATGAGCAGTTCTTC
TRBV29-1,TRBD1,NA,TRBJ2-7,CSVGQGDEQYF,TGCAGCGTTGGACAGGGCGACGAGCAGTACTTC
TRBV19,TRBD2,NA,TRBJ2-7,CASSMAGGSYEQYF,TGTGCCAGTAGTATGGCGGGAGGCTCCTACGAGCAGTACTTC
TRBV7-9,NA,NA,TRBJ1-2,CASSPLSGYTF,TGTGCCAGCAGCCCACTAAGTGGCTACACCTTC
TRBV27,NA,once,TRBJ1-5,CASSLFRGGLNQPQHF,TGTGCCAGCAGTTTATTTCGGGGCGGCCTGAATCAGCCCCAGCATTTT
TRBV24-1,TRBD1,many,TRBJ2-1,CATSDSGQGPPEEQFF,TGTGCCACCAGTGATTCGGGACAGGGCCCCCCAGAGGAGCAGTTCTTC
TRBV10-2,TRBD1,few,TRBJ1-6,CASSGGTGHNSPLHF,TGCGCCAGCAGTGGGGGGACAGGACATAATTCACCCCTCCACTTT
TRBV24-1,NA,NA,TRBJ2-2,CATSDIVHASNTGELFF,TGTGCCACCAGTGATATTGTGCATGCTTCGAACACCGGGGAGCTGTTTTTT
TRBV20-1,TRBD1,once,TRBJ2-7,CSASRTGGSYEQYF,TGCAGTGCTAGCCGGACAGGGGGGTCCTACGAGCAGTACTTC
TRBV6-1,NA,NA,TRBJ2-5,CASSELGNQETQYF,TGTGCCAGCAGTGAACTTGGGAACCAAGAGACCCAGTACTTC